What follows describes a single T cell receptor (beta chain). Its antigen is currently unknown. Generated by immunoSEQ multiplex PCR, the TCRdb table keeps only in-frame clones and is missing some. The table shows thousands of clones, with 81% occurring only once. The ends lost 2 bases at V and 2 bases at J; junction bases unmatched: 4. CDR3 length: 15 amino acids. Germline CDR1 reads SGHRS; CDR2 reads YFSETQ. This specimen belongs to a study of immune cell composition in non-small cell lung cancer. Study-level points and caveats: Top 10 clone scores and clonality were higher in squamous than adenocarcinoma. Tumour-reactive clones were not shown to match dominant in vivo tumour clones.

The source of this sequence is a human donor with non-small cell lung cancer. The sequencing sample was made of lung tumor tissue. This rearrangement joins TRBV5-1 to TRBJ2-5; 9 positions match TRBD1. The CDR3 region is CASSFGQGIQETQYF. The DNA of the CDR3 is TGCGCCAGCAGCTTTGGACAGGGGATACAAGAGACCCAGTACTTC.